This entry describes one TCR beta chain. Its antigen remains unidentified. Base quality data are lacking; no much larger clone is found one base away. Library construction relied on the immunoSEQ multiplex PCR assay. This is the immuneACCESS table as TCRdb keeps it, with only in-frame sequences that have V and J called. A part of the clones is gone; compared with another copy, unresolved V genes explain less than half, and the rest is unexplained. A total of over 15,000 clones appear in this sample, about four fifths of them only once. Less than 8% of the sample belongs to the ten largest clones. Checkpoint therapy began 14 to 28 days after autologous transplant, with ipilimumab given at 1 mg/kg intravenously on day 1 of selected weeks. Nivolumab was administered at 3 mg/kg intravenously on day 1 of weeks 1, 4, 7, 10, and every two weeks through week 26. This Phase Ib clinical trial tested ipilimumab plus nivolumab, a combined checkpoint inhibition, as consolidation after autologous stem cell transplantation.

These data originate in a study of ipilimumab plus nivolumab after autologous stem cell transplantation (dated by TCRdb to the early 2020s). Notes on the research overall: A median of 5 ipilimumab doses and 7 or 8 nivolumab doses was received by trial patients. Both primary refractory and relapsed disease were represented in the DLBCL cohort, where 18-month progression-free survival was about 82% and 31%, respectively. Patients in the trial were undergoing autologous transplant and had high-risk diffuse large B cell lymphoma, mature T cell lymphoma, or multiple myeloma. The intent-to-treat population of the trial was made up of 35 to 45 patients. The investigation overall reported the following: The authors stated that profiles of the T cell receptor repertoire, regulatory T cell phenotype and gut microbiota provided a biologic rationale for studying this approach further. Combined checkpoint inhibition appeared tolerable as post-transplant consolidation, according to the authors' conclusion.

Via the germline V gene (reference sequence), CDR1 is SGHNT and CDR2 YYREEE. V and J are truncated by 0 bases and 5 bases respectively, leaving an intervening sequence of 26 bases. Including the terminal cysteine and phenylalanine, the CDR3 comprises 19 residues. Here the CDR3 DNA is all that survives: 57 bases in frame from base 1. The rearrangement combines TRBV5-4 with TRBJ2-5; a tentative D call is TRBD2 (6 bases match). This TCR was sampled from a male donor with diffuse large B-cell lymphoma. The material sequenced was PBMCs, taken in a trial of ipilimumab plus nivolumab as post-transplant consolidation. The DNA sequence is TGTGCCAGCAGCTTGGCCCTCGGCGTAGAGGGGCTTGGGGGGGAGACCCAGTACTTC. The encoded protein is CASSLALGVEGLGGETQYF.